The 25 T cell receptor beta chains given below trace back to one sample, sequenced in a study of beta chain bispecific antibodies for T cell cancers. Findings of the study overall: In these mixed samples, most targeted TRBV reads derived from the leukemia cell line. The TRBV12-3 share of total TRBV signal fell around 99% after anti-TRBV12 rather than anti-CD19 exposure.

Each CDR3 protein gets one entry after TCRdb re-called the 5' RACE reads with MiXCR. The sample holds about 20,000 distinct CDR3 sequences, approximately 1.9% seen once. Expansion lasted around 3 days, with either anti-CD3 antibody OKT3 or CD3/CD28 beads. The antigens of these receptors remain unknown. Source: healthy donor T cells cultured with leukemia cells, taken from a culture containing a bispecific antibody targeting TCR Vbeta12. All receptors come from a human donor in good health. Some clones in this sample may be carry-over from other donors' samples.

The sample holds many counts of this clonotype. This chain uses TRBV6-1 with TRBJ1-4; the D gene is possibly TRBD1 (5 bases). The CDR3 sequence is 16 residues long. Trimming shortened V by 2 bases and J by 3 bases, and 13 bases separated the two germline ends. Germline V gene data show CDR1 as MNHNS and CDR2 as SASEGT. CDR3 DNA sequence: TGTGCCAGCAGTGAATATGTGGTGGGACCTAATGAAAAACTGTTTTTT. Translated, it gives CASSEYVVGPNEKLFF.

This clonotype has at least ten counts. The gene calls are TRBV5-6 and TRBJ2-7; perhaps TRBD1 as D (5 bases). V gave up 2 bases and J gave up 2 bases, with 8 bases separating them. Per the germline V gene, CDR1 is SGHDT and CDR2 is YYEEEE. This CDR3 contains 13 residues. CDR3 in DNA: TGTGCCAGCAGCTTAGAAGGGGCCTACGAGCAGTACTTC. Protein: CASSLEGAYEQYF.

This clonotype was detected many times. The chain employs TRBV20-1 and TRBJ2-5, with D perhaps assigned TRBD1 or TRBD2 (6 bases each). The CDR3 has 13 residues. The germline V and J ends were trimmed by 3 bases and 7 bases, with 15 bases remaining between them. Per germline, CDR1 DFQATT and CDR2 SNEGSKA (reference sequence). The CDR3 here is CSASLGGRGTQYF. As DNA, the CDR3 is TGCAGTGCTAGCCTAGGGGGGCGGGGGACCCAGTACTTC.

This clonotype was recorded at least ten times. The V and J genes are TRBV10-3 and TRBJ1-6, with D possibly TRBD1 on 5 matching bases. There are 15 residues in the CDR3. The ends were cut back, 1 base at V and 5 bases at J, with 9 bases in the middle. Germline CDR1 ENHRY, CDR2 SYGVKD. This CDR3 is CAISEYDRDNSPLHF. The CDR3 DNA sequence: TGTGCCATCAGTGAGTACGACAGAGATAATTCACCCCTCCACTTT.

This clonotype showed up many times. The genes are TRBV15 and TRBJ2-7; D perhaps matches TRBD1 (5 bases). Germline loops: CDR1 LNHNV, CDR2 YYDKDF (reference sequence). The CDR3 is 15 residues long. The V gene lost 5 bases and the J gene lost 5 bases, with 19 bases spanning the gap. CDR3 sequence reads: CATSPFGRESHEQYF. The DNA for the CDR3 is TGTGCCACCAGCCCCTTCGGCAGGGAATCCCACGAGCAGTACTTC.

This clonotype was observed at least ten times. This rearrangement joins TRBV5-1 to TRBJ2-1; D gene uncertain. The germline CDR1 and CDR2 sequences are SGHRS and YFSETQ. The length of the CDR3 is 11 residues. V lost 2 bases and J lost 6, with 3 bases in between. The CDR3 DNA follows: TGCGCCAGCAGCTTCGGCAATGAGCAGTTCTTC. As protein: CASSFGNEQFF.

The table lists this clonotype with many counts. The gene calls are TRBV7-6 and TRBJ2-3; D call uncertain. Germline CDR1 reads SGHVS; CDR2 reads FNYEAQ. CDR3 length equals 18 residues. The V and J ends lost 3 bases and 0 bases respectively, with 19 bases between them. The CDR3 bases are TGTGCCAGCAGCTTTAACTCCTTCTTTAAAACTAGCACAGATACGCAGTATTTT. It translates to CASSFNSFFKTSTDTQYF.

This clonotype appeared many times. This sequence joins TRBV12-3 or TRBV12-4 and TRBJ1-2; 7 nucleotides align to TRBD1. This CDR3 spans 14 amino acids. Trimming at V came to 3 bases and at J to 5 bases, leaving 6 bases not matched to a gene. This chain's CDR3 is CASSLHRGGYGYTF. The CDR3 DNA is TGTGCCAGCAGTTTGCACAGGGGCGGTTATGGCTACACCTTC.

This clonotype was detected ten times or more. This chain uses TRBV10-3 with TRBJ2-3; 7 bases agree with TRBD1. V was clipped by 4 bases and J by 5 bases; unmatched bases: 9. The CDR3 runs 15 residues. Germline-derived CDR1 and CDR2 are ENHRY and SYGVKD. CDR3 sequence (DNA): TGTGCCATCAGTGGAGGGTCTCAGGGGGAAGATACGCAGTATTTT. Amino acid sequence: CAISGGSQGEDTQYF.

This clonotype was picked up many times. The rearrangement links TRBV15 to TRBJ1-2; D may be TRBD1 (5 bases). The CDR3 is 13 residues long. Germline-derived CDR1 and CDR2 are LNHNV and YYDKDF (reference sequence). V was trimmed by 5 bases and J by 8 bases, leaving 15 bases between them. The CDR3 spells CATSSQRRGGYTF. CDR3 coding DNA: TGTGCCACCAGCTCACAAAGAAGGGGAGGCTACACCTTC. Variable domain in full (rest from reference TRBV15 and TRBJ1-2): DAMVIQNPRYQVTQFGKPVTLSCSQTLNHNVMYWYQQKSSQAPKLLFHYYDKDFNNEADTPDNFQSRRPNTSFCFLDIRSPGLGDTAMYLCATSSQRRGGYTFGSGTRLTVV.

The table lists this clonotype with many counts. This chain uses TRBV28 with TRBJ2-7; no clear D gene. The germline V gene encodes CDR1 MDHEN and CDR2 SYDVKM. The CDR3 is 14 amino acids. The V end lost 3 bases, the J end lost 4 bases, and 13 bases lay between the germline ends. The CDR3 protein is CASSFSSPYYEQYF. The DNA for the CDR3 is TGTGCCAGCAGTTTTTCAAGCCCGTATTACGAGCAGTACTTC. The full variable domain, rest sourced from reference TRBV28 and TRBJ2-7, is DVKVTQSSRYLVKRTGEKVFLECVQDMDHENMFWYRQDPGLGLRLIYFSYDVKMKEKGDIPEGYSVSREKKERFSLILESASTNQTSMYLCASSFSSPYYEQYFGPGTRLTVT.

This clonotype has ten or more counts. The chain has TRBV7-6 and TRBJ2-5; the match to TRBD2 covers 7 bases. Trimming cost V 2 bases and J 1 base; bases outside gene matches: 1. The CDR3 extends over 14 amino acids. The germline CDR1 and CDR2 sequences are SGHVS and FNYEAQ. CDR3 amino acids: CASSLSGGQETQYF. The CDR3 coding sequence is TGTGCCAGCAGCTTATCGGGGGGCCAAGAGACCCAGTACTTC.

This clonotype occurred many times. The V gene is TRBV20-1, the J gene TRBJ2-1; D gene unclear. V lost 0 bases, J lost 4 bases, and 10 bases lay in between. The CDR3 is made up of 14 amino acids. Germline V gene lookup returns CDR1 DFQATT and CDR2 SNEGSKA (reference sequence). The CDR3 spells CSARDLTDYNEQFF. CDR3 in DNA: TGCAGTGCTAGAGATTTAACAGATTACAATGAGCAGTTCTTC.

At least ten counts were recorded for this clonotype. The chain joins TRBV15 to TRBJ2-1, with 8 bases lining up with TRBD1. CDR1 is LNHNV and CDR2 is YYDKDF in the germline V gene (reference sequence). The CDR3 is 14 residues long. V lost 1 base and J lost 9; bases outside the gene matches: 5. The CDR3: CATSRGLQGVEQFF. In nucleotides, the CDR3 is TGTGCCACCAGCAGAGGACTACAGGGGGTTGAGCAGTTCTTC.

This clonotype has a count of ten or more. V and J are TRBV7-2 and TRBJ2-7; the match to TRBD1 covers 11 bases. From germline, CDR1 is SGHTA and CDR2 FQGNSA. This CDR3 contains 13 residues. V lost 3 bases, J lost 6 bases, and 1 base stayed unmatched. CDR3 in amino acids: CASSFGTGGEQYF. The CDR3 region has the DNA TGTGCCAGCAGCTTCGGGACAGGGGGCGAGCAGTACTTC.

This clonotype has at least ten counts. The V call is TRBV20-1, the J call TRBJ2-1, with 7 bases that match TRBD2. Germline V gene data show CDR1 as DFQATT and CDR2 as SNEGSKA (reference sequence). This CDR3 has 15 amino acids. Losses at the gene ends were 5 bases for V and 4 bases for J; bases not matched to a gene: 11. CDR3 nucleotide sequence: TGCAGTGCTGCCTCCGGGCTAGCGGTATACAATGAGCAGTTCTTC. It translates to CSAASGLAVYNEQFF.

This clonotype was observed at least ten times. V usage is TRBV3-1 and J usage is TRBJ1-2; D perhaps matches TRBD1 (5 bases). V dropped 1 base and J dropped 2 bases, with 17 bases sitting between them. The CDR3 is made up of 17 amino acids. Germline-derived CDR1 and CDR2 are LGHDT and YNNKEL (reference sequence). The CDR3 bases are TGTGCCAGCAGCCAAGGGTGGGGGACCACCGGGAACTATGGCTACACCTTC. This encodes CASSQGWGTTGNYGYTF. Drawing the rest from reference TRBV3-1 and TRBJ1-2, the complete variable domain is DTAVSQTPKYLVTQMGNDKSIKCEQNLGHDTMYWYKQDSKKFLKIMFSYNNKELIINETVPNRFSPKSPDKAHLNLHINSLELGDSAVYFCASSQGWGTTGNYGYTFGSGTRLTVV.

This clonotype was counted ten times or more. The rearrangement uses TRBV28 and TRBJ2-5, with TRBD1 matching 10 bases. Trimming cost V 6 bases and J 5 bases; bases outside gene matches: 9. This CDR3 is 15 amino acids long. The germline V gene has CDR1 MDHEN and CDR2 SYDVKM. CDR3 protein: CASSLDRGREETQYF. CDR3 DNA: TGTGCCAGCAGCCTCGACAGGGGGCGGGAGGAGACCCAGTACTTC.

The chain couples TRBV19 to TRBJ2-3; D gene unclear. CDR3 length equals 13 residues. Deletions cut 3 bases from V and 1 base from J, with 5 bases between. Germline-derived CDR1 and CDR2 are LNHDA and SQIVND (reference sequence). For the CDR3, the DNA is TGTGCCAGTAGTATCTTGGGCACAGATACGCAGTATTTT. Residues: CASSILGTDTQYF.

This clonotype showed up many times. This sequence joins TRBV7-8 and TRBJ2-4; 7 nucleotides match TRBD1. The ends lost 0 bases at V and 8 bases at J; junction bases unmatched: 7. The CDR3 extends over 15 amino acids. The germline V gene encodes CDR1 SGHVS and CDR2 FQNEAQ. The CDR3 protein is CASSLAHRGIDIQYF. The CDR3 DNA reads TGTGCCAGCAGCTTAGCCCACAGGGGAATAGACATTCAGTACTTC.

This clonotype occurred many times. The chain links TRBV4-1 to TRBJ2-3; possible D gene TRBD2, 5 bases. The V and J ends lost 3 bases and 4 bases respectively, with 14 bases between them. The CDR3 runs to 15 residues. Germline loops: CDR1 MGHRA, CDR2 YSYEKL. The CDR3 DNA sequence: TGCGCCAGCAGCCAGCTTGAAGGACTGTCAGATACGCAGTATTTT. This codes for CASSQLEGLSDTQYF.

In its sample, this clonotype was seen many times. The chain recombines TRBV9 with TRBJ2-5, with 9 nucleotides matching TRBD2. V lost 5 bases to trimming and J lost 5 bases; unmatched junction nucleotides: 10. The CDR3 extends over 15 amino acids. Germline lookup yields CDR1 SGDLS and CDR2 YYNGEE. The CDR3 region has the DNA TGTGCCAGCAGTGAATTCTTAGCGGGGGAGGAGACCCAGTACTTC. This sequence encodes CASSEFLAGEETQYF.

The gene calls are TRBV3-1 and TRBJ2-1; D is perhaps TRBD1 (5 bases). Trimming pared 0 bases from V and 0 bases from J, leaving 15 bases between. The CDR3 spans 18 residues. Germline V lookup: CDR1 LGHDT, CDR2 YNNKEL (reference sequence). CDR3: CASSQDRTGPSSYNEQFF. CDR3 bases: TGTGCCAGCAGCCAAGATCGAACAGGCCCAAGCTCCTACAATGAGCAGTTCTTC.

This clonotype has at least ten counts. The chain links TRBV20-1 to TRBJ2-7; weak D call: TRBD2 (6 bases). CDR1 DFQATT and CDR2 SNEGSKA come from the germline V gene (reference sequence). CDR3 length equals 12 residues. V was clipped by 3 bases and J by 5 bases, with 11 bases between them. The DNA of the CDR3 is TGCAGTGCTAGGGGGGGAGGACACGAGCAGTACTTC. This gives the protein CSARGGGHEQYF.

This clonotype was picked up many times. V and J are TRBV6-5 and TRBJ1-2; tentatively, D is TRBD1 (5 bases). The CDR3 extends over 13 amino acids. The V end lost 4 bases, the J end lost 8 bases, and 14 bases lay between the germline ends. The germline V gene has CDR1 MNHEY and CDR2 SVGAGI. The DNA for the CDR3 is TGTGCCAGCAGTTCCGGGACGGTGGGGGGCTACACCTTC. Translating gives CASSSGTVGGYTF.